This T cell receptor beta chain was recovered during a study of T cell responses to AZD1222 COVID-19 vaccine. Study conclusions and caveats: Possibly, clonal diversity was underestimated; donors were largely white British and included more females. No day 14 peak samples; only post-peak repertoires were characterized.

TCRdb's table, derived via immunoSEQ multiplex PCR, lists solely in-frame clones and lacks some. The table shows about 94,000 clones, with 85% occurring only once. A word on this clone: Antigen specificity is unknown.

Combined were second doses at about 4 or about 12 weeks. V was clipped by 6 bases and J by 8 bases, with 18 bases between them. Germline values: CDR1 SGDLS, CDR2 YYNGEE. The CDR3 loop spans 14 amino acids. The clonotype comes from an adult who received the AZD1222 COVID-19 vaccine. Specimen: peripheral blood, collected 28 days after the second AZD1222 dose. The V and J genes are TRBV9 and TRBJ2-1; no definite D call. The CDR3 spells CASTRTPAVHEQFF. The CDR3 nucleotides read TGTGCCAGCACCCGCACCCCTGCTGTCCATGAGCAGTTCTTC.